One and the same sample provided the 10 T cell receptor beta chains below, sequenced in a study of T cells in women clearing cervical HPV infection (dated by TCRdb to 2017 to 2018). The library was generated by the immunoSEQ multiplex PCR assay. TCRdb stores this immuneACCESS table with in-frame sequences only. Part of the clones is absent; in the studies checked, under half of the shortfall reflects unresolved V genes, and no reason is known for the rest. This sample's table lists about 30,000 clones. The ten largest clones take up under 3.5% of the sample. Sequences were obtained from blood buffy coat. The receptors here all came from a woman between 18 and 70 years old with a cervical HPV16 infection that either progressed to CIN3+ or cleared (not recorded which).

CDR3 DNA, as far as it was read: TGTGCCAGCAAGTTGAGACAGGGGGTTTCACCC. It codes for CASKLRQGVSP. The full CDR3 reads CASKLRQGVSPLHF. This sequence joins TRBV2 and TRBJ1-6; 9 positions match TRBD1. The CDR3 end lies 3 residues beyond the end of the read and is filled in from the germline J gene. Germline-derived CDR1 and CDR2 are SNHLY and FYNNEI. This CDR3 has 14 residues. V lost 7 bases to trimming and J lost 9 bases; unmatched junction nucleotides: 7.

Turning to this clone: The observed sequence ends 3 residues before the CDR3 terminus, with the missing tail filled in from the germline J gene. The rearrangement links TRBV20-1 to TRBJ2-1, with 12 bases lining up with TRBD2. Germline V gene lookup returns CDR1 DFQATT and CDR2 SNEGSKA (reference sequence). The CDR3 contains 16 residues. The V gene end was trimmed by 4 bases and the J gene end by 5 bases; junction bases not matched to a gene: 9. Incomplete CDR3 DNA: TGCAGTGCTATTTACAGACTAGCGGGAGAACACAATGAG. Translated: CSAIYRLAGEHNE. The full CDR3 is CSAIYRLAGEHNEQFF.

A remark on this clone: The read gets to within 3 residues of the CDR3 end, and the germline J gene fills in the rest. The chain employs TRBV2 and TRBJ2-1; D may be TRBD1 (5 bases). The CDR3 is 13 amino acids. V lost 5 bases and J lost 7, with 12 bases in between. Germline V gene data show CDR1 as SNHLY and CDR2 as FYNNEI. The CDR3 spells CASSSQGMNEQFF. CDR3 DNA, as far as it was read: TGTGCCAGCAGTTCCCAGGGAATGAATGAG.

Of note for this clone: Read sequence stops 3 residues before the CDR3 end, and the germline J gene provides the missing end. V usage is TRBV12-3 or TRBV12-4 and J usage is TRBJ1-2, with D perhaps TRBD1 (5 bases). Trimming left V 2 bases short and J 4 bases short, with 5 bases between. The CDR3 sequence is 12 residues long. The CDR3 bases that were read are TGTGCCAGCAGTTTAAGGGGCTATGGC. Residues: CASSLRGYG. The complete CDR3 sequence is CASSLRGYGYTF.

A note on this clone: The read ends 3 residues shy of where the CDR3 ends; the end is completed using the germline J gene. The chain carries TRBV5-1 and TRBJ2-7; TRBD1 matches at 10 bases. The germline V gene encodes CDR1 SGHRS and CDR2 YFSETQ. V shed 4 bases and J 5 bases; nucleotides not matched to a gene: 9. This CDR3 spans 15 amino acids. The CDR3 spells CASSLRGQGYHEQYF. CDR3 DNA (partial): TGCGCCAGCAGCCTCAGGGGACAGGGGTACCACGAG.

On this clone itself: The missing CDR3 end, 3 residues past where the read stops, is filled in from the germline J gene. The chain combines TRBV6-1 with TRBJ1-1, with no clear D. V was pared by 1 base and J by 1 base, with 10 bases between. CDR1 is MNHNS, CDR2 SASEGT, per germline. The CDR3 loop spans 15 amino acids. The CDR3 DNA, read in part, is TGTGCCAGCAGTGAAGGCAGCGTGGGGAACACTGAA. Translating it yields CASSEGSVGNTE. In full, the CDR3 is CASSEGSVGNTEAFF.

Points on this clone: The read comes to an end 3 residues before the CDR3 does, leaving the germline J gene to fill in the end. This chain links TRBV5-4 with TRBJ1-6; no reliable D call. The CDR3 is 13 residues long. The V gene lost 3 bases and the J gene lost 8 bases, with 9 bases spanning the gap. Germline V gene data show CDR1 as SGHNT and CDR2 as YYREEE (reference sequence). The CDR3 is CASSSGGYSPLHF. The CDR3 bases that were read are TGTGCCAGCAGCTCCGGAGGGTATTCACCC.

Regarding this clone: The read is 3 residues too short to cover the CDR3 end, so that end is filled in from the germline J gene. The chain links TRBV19 to TRBJ2-2; TRBD2 aligns across 8 bases. CDR1 LNHDA and CDR2 SQIVND come from the germline V gene (reference sequence). V lost 6 bases to trimming and J lost 6 bases; unmatched junction nucleotides: 0. This CDR3 contains 12 residues. CDR3 DNA (partial): TGTGCCAGTAGGCGGGAGGCCGGGGAG. Amino acid sequence: CASRREAGE. The entire CDR3 protein reads CASRREAGELFF.

With regard to this clone: The CDR3 end falls 3 residues outside the read, so it is completed with the germline J gene. The gene calls are TRBV4-2 and TRBJ1-6, with TRBD1 identical over 8 bases. The CDR3 contains 18 residues. Trimming cost V 3 bases and J 0 bases; bases outside gene matches: 7. Germline CDR1 LGHNA, CDR2 YNFKEQ. CDR3 DNA (partial): TGTGCCAGCAGCCATCTTGACAGGGGAGACTCCTATAATTCACCC. Translating it yields CASSHLDRGDSYNSP. The entire CDR3 sequence reads CASSHLDRGDSYNSPLHF.

As for this clone: The CDR3 end lies 3 residues beyond the end of the read and is filled in from the germline J gene. The gene calls are TRBV19 and TRBJ1-5, with D perhaps TRBD1 (5 bases). This CDR3 is built from 13 residues. CDR1 is LNHDA, CDR2 SQIVND, per germline (reference sequence). Between the trimmed V and J ends, which lost 10 bases and 7 bases, there was a span of 17 bases. CDR3 DNA (partial): TGTGCCACCGCGATACAGGATTCCCAGCCC. This encodes CATAIQDSQP. The CDR3 in full is CATAIQDSQPQHF.